The rows below give T cell receptor beta chains drawn from one sample of a study of cytotoxic CD8 clonotypes in ibrutinib-treated CLL. TCRdb's copy holds only in-frame clones and misses some; the assay was immunoSEQ multiplex PCR. The table records about 200,000 clones, roughly three quarters of them present only once. This specimen consisted of PBMCs, obtained after 12 months of ibrutinib treatment. The receptors come from a human donor with chronic lymphocytic leukemia. Both conserved end residues are part of each CDR3. The order of the fields is CDR3 DNA, CDR3 protein, J gene, V gene, clone size, CDR3 length, D gene. The D gene is left open where the match is weak. Size is stated for part of the rows, as once, few or many counts, or as a class when the clone is expanded.

cdr3_nt: TGTGCCAGCAGCCAGGACAGAGATGAAAAACTGTTTTTT
cdr3_aa: CASSQDRDEKLFF
j_call: TRBJ1-4
v_call: TRBV7-2
clone_size: once
cdr3_length: 13
d_call: NA

cdr3_nt: TGTGCCAGCGGTCCTTACTATGGCTACACCTTC
cdr3_aa: CASGPYYGYTF
j_call: TRBJ1-2
v_call: TRBV6-1
clone_size: few
cdr3_length: 11
d_call: NA

cdr3_nt: TGTGCCAGCAGCTTGGGCCAGGGGGATCACAATGAGCAGTTCTTC
cdr3_aa: CASSLGQGDHNEQFF
j_call: TRBJ2-1
v_call: TRBV5-8
clone_size: once
cdr3_length: 15
d_call: TRBD1

cdr3_nt: TGCGCCAGCAGCCCACGGACAGAGACTGAAGCTTTCTTT
cdr3_aa: CASSPRTETEAFF
j_call: TRBJ1-1
v_call: TRBV5-1
clone_size: few
cdr3_length: 13
d_call: NA

cdr3_nt: TGTGCCAGCTCAGGTAGCAATCAGCCCCAGCATTTT
cdr3_aa: CASSGSNQPQHF
j_call: TRBJ1-5
v_call: TRBV18
clone_size: NA
cdr3_length: 12
d_call: NA

cdr3_nt: TGTGCCACCAGCAGAGTTTTGGAGGGGAACTATGGCTACACCTTC
cdr3_aa: CATSRVLEGNYGYTF
j_call: TRBJ1-2
v_call: TRBV15
clone_size: NA
cdr3_length: 15
d_call: NA

cdr3_nt: TGTGCCAGCTCCCTCGCCAGGGGTGGGTATGGCTACACCTTC
cdr3_aa: CASSLARGGYGYTF
j_call: TRBJ1-2
v_call: TRBV7-2
clone_size: few
cdr3_length: 14
d_call: NA

cdr3_nt: TGTGCCAGCAGCCTCCTGAGGGATCATAGCGGGAGGGCCGAGGTCCGGGTAGGCGAGCAGTACTTC
cdr3_aa: CASSLLRDHSGRAEVRVGEQYF
j_call: TRBJ2-7
v_call: TRBV28
clone_size: once
cdr3_length: 22
d_call: TRBD2

cdr3_nt: TGTGCCAGCAGTTACGCCGGGACGGGAGGCACAGATACGCAGTATTTT
cdr3_aa: CASSYAGTGGTDTQYF
j_call: TRBJ2-3
v_call: TRBV6-6
clone_size: few
cdr3_length: 16
d_call: NA

cdr3_nt: TGTGCCAGCAGCGGAGTGGGCGAGCCGTACGAGCAGTACTTC
cdr3_aa: CASSGVGEPYEQYF
j_call: TRBJ2-7
v_call: TRBV7-8
clone_size: NA
cdr3_length: 14
d_call: NA

cdr3_nt: TGTGCCACCAGCAGGACAGGGGGCAGGACCGGGGAGCTGTTTTTT
cdr3_aa: CATSRTGGRTGELFF
j_call: TRBJ2-2
v_call: TRBV15
clone_size: NA
cdr3_length: 15
d_call: TRBD1

cdr3_nt: TGCAGCGATGGGGGGGAGAATGGCTACACCTTC
cdr3_aa: CSDGGENGYTF
j_call: TRBJ1-2
v_call: TRBV29-1
clone_size: NA
cdr3_length: 11
d_call: NA

cdr3_nt: TGCGCCAGCAGCCCCTGGCCGGTCTCTAACTATGGCTACACCTTC
cdr3_aa: CASSPWPVSNYGYTF
j_call: TRBJ1-2
v_call: TRBV5-1
clone_size: once
cdr3_length: 15
d_call: NA

cdr3_nt: TGTGCCAGCAGCCTCGACGGACACTCTGGAAACACCATATATTTT
cdr3_aa: CASSLDGHSGNTIYF
j_call: TRBJ1-3
v_call: TRBV7-3
clone_size: NA
cdr3_length: 15
d_call: NA

cdr3_nt: TGTGCCAGCAGTTTTAGAAGCGAGCAGTACTTC
cdr3_aa: CASSFRSEQYF
j_call: TRBJ2-7
v_call: TRBV28
clone_size: NA
cdr3_length: 11
d_call: NA

cdr3_nt: TGTGCCAGCGAGGGGCGGGAGTCCTACGAGCAGTACTTC
cdr3_aa: CASEGRESYEQYF
j_call: TRBJ2-7
v_call: TRBV6-5
clone_size: NA
cdr3_length: 13
d_call: TRBD2

cdr3_nt: TGTGCCTGGAGGCCCCGGGACCGGGACACCGGGGAGCTGTTTTTT
cdr3_aa: CAWRPRDRDTGELFF
j_call: TRBJ2-2
v_call: TRBV30
clone_size: NA
cdr3_length: 15
d_call: NA

cdr3_nt: TGTGCCAGCAGCTTACTTGGGGGGCGAGAAAAACTGTTTTTT
cdr3_aa: CASSLLGGREKLFF
j_call: TRBJ1-4
v_call: TRBV7-2
clone_size: NA
cdr3_length: 14
d_call: NA

cdr3_nt: TGTGCCAGCAGCCCGGGGACGCCTGGAAACACCATATATTTT
cdr3_aa: CASSPGTPGNTIYF
j_call: TRBJ1-3
v_call: TRBV6-5
clone_size: NA
cdr3_length: 14
d_call: NA

cdr3_nt: TGCAGCGTTGAGGACAGGGGGGACATTCAGTACTTC
cdr3_aa: CSVEDRGDIQYF
j_call: TRBJ2-4
v_call: TRBV29-1
clone_size: NA
cdr3_length: 12
d_call: TRBD1

cdr3_nt: TGTGCCAGCAGCCAGCTAGCAGGGGTGGGCACTGAAGCTTTCTTT
cdr3_aa: CASSQLAGVGTEAFF
j_call: TRBJ1-1
v_call: TRBV4-2
clone_size: NA
cdr3_length: 15
d_call: NA

cdr3_nt: TGTGCCAGCAGCTTGGACCAGGGATCCGCCGGGGAGCTGTTTTTT
cdr3_aa: CASSLDQGSAGELFF
j_call: TRBJ2-2
v_call: TRBV5-4
clone_size: NA
cdr3_length: 15
d_call: NA

cdr3_nt: TGTGCCAGCACCGGGGGCGGGACTAGCGGACAAGAGACCCAGTACTTC
cdr3_aa: CASTGGGTSGQETQYF
j_call: TRBJ2-5
v_call: TRBV6-6
clone_size: NA
cdr3_length: 16
d_call: TRBD2

cdr3_nt: TGTGCCAGCAGCCAAATGCAGGACACTCGAGGCTACACCTTC
cdr3_aa: CASSQMQDTRGYTF
j_call: TRBJ1-2
v_call: TRBV11-2
clone_size: NA
cdr3_length: 14
d_call: NA

cdr3_nt: TGTGCCAGCTCCGCTCCCGAGACATCCAACACTGAAGCTTTCTTT
cdr3_aa: CASSAPETSNTEAFF
j_call: TRBJ1-1
v_call: TRBV18
clone_size: NA
cdr3_length: 15
d_call: NA

cdr3_nt: TGTGCCAGCAGCGAGCGTGGCCATCAGCCCCAGCATTTT
cdr3_aa: CASSERGHQPQHF
j_call: TRBJ1-5
v_call: TRBV7-2
clone_size: NA
cdr3_length: 13
d_call: NA

cdr3_nt: TGTGCCAGTAGTATAGGAGGACTCTTCGGGCATTTT
cdr3_aa: CASSIGGLFGHF
j_call: TRBJ1-5
v_call: TRBV19
clone_size: NA
cdr3_length: 12
d_call: NA

cdr3_nt: TGTGCCAGCAGCTCCGAAAAGCGGGGGGGCGCTGAGCAGTTCTTC
cdr3_aa: CASSSEKRGGAEQFF
j_call: TRBJ2-1
v_call: TRBV4-2
clone_size: NA
cdr3_length: 15
d_call: TRBD2

cdr3_nt: TGTGCCAGCAGCTGGACTAACACCGGGGAGCTGTTTTTT
cdr3_aa: CASSWTNTGELFF
j_call: TRBJ2-2
v_call: TRBV5-4
clone_size: many
cdr3_length: 13
d_call: NA

cdr3_nt: TGTGCCAGCAGCCACATCGGGGCTGAAGCTTTCTTT
cdr3_aa: CASSHIGAEAFF
j_call: TRBJ1-1
v_call: TRBV7-9
clone_size: NA
cdr3_length: 12
d_call: NA

cdr3_nt: TGTGCCAGCAGCCCGGGTACTGAAGCTTTCTTT
cdr3_aa: CASSPGTEAFF
j_call: TRBJ1-1
v_call: TRBV7-2
clone_size: NA
cdr3_length: 11
d_call: NA

cdr3_nt: TGTGCCAGCAGTGAACAGGGCGGAATTGATGAAGCTTTCTTT
cdr3_aa: CASSEQGGIDEAFF
j_call: TRBJ1-1
v_call: TRBV2
clone_size: few
cdr3_length: 14
d_call: NA

cdr3_nt: TGTGCCTGGGGAGTAGAAAAACTGTTTTTT
cdr3_aa: CAWGVEKLFF
j_call: TRBJ1-4
v_call: TRBV30
clone_size: NA
cdr3_length: 10
d_call: NA

cdr3_nt: TGTGCCAGCAGTGAATATACAGGGGGGCTAGCAGACACCGGGGAGCTGTTTTTT
cdr3_aa: CASSEYTGGLADTGELFF
j_call: TRBJ2-2
v_call: TRBV25-1
clone_size: NA
cdr3_length: 18
d_call: TRBD1

cdr3_nt: TGTGCCACCAGCAAACGGACAGGGGAAAATGAGCAGTTCTTC
cdr3_aa: CATSKRTGENEQFF
j_call: TRBJ2-1
v_call: TRBV15
clone_size: few
cdr3_length: 14
d_call: TRBD1

cdr3_nt: TGTGCCAGCAGCTTGGCTGGGGCAGGTTCTAATCAGCCCCAGCATTTT
cdr3_aa: CASSLAGAGSNQPQHF
j_call: TRBJ1-5
v_call: TRBV5-6
clone_size: NA
cdr3_length: 16
d_call: NA

cdr3_nt: TGTGCCAGCACCAAGACAGACTCTGGAAACACCATATATTTT
cdr3_aa: CASTKTDSGNTIYF
j_call: TRBJ1-3
v_call: TRBV7-8
clone_size: NA
cdr3_length: 14
d_call: NA

cdr3_nt: TGCGCCAGCAGCTTTGGAGGGGGCGAGGTTCAGGCTTTCTTT
cdr3_aa: CASSFGGGEVQAFF
j_call: TRBJ1-1
v_call: TRBV5-1
clone_size: NA
cdr3_length: 14
d_call: TRBD1

cdr3_nt: TGTGCCTGGAGTGTACAGGGAAACGAGCAGTACTTC
cdr3_aa: CAWSVQGNEQYF
j_call: TRBJ2-7
v_call: TRBV30
clone_size: NA
cdr3_length: 12
d_call: NA

cdr3_nt: TGCGCCAGCAGCCAAGAGACTGCGGCCCTTAATTCACCCCTCCACTTT
cdr3_aa: CASSQETAALNSPLHF
j_call: TRBJ1-6
v_call: TRBV4-1
clone_size: NA
cdr3_length: 16
d_call: NA

cdr3_nt: TGCGCCAGCAGCCAACCTAGCGGGAGCTACAATGAGCAGTTCTTC
cdr3_aa: CASSQPSGSYNEQFF
j_call: TRBJ2-1
v_call: TRBV4-3
clone_size: NA
cdr3_length: 15
d_call: TRBD2

cdr3_nt: TGTGCCAGCAGTGCGAAACAAGAGACCCAGTACTTC
cdr3_aa: CASSAKQETQYF
j_call: TRBJ2-5
v_call: TRBV2
clone_size: few
cdr3_length: 12
d_call: NA

cdr3_nt: TGTGCCAGCAGCGCAAACAGGGTTACAGATACGCAGTATTTT
cdr3_aa: CASSANRVTDTQYF
j_call: TRBJ2-3
v_call: TRBV27
clone_size: NA
cdr3_length: 14
d_call: NA

cdr3_nt: TGTGCCAGCAGCGTAGAACCAGGATATAATGAAAAACTGTTTTTT
cdr3_aa: CASSVEPGYNEKLFF
j_call: TRBJ1-4
v_call: TRBV9
clone_size: NA
cdr3_length: 15
d_call: NA

cdr3_nt: TGTGCCAGCAGCCCCTCGACAGGCTCCTATGGCTACACCTTC
cdr3_aa: CASSPSTGSYGYTF
j_call: TRBJ1-2
v_call: TRBV7-9
clone_size: NA
cdr3_length: 14
d_call: NA

cdr3_nt: TGTGCCAGCCTCAGGGGATGGAACTATGGCTACACCTTC
cdr3_aa: CASLRGWNYGYTF
j_call: TRBJ1-2
v_call: TRBV6-5
clone_size: few
cdr3_length: 13
d_call: NA

cdr3_nt: TGCGCCAGCAGCTTGTTCCCTAGCGGGGGAATGAATACGCAGTATTTT
cdr3_aa: CASSLFPSGGMNTQYF
j_call: TRBJ2-3
v_call: TRBV5-1
clone_size: NA
cdr3_length: 16
d_call: TRBD2

cdr3_nt: TGTGCCAGCAGTCTAGCGGGACCCACAGATACGCAGTATTTT
cdr3_aa: CASSLAGPTDTQYF
j_call: TRBJ2-3
v_call: TRBV7-2
clone_size: NA
cdr3_length: 14
d_call: TRBD2

cdr3_nt: TGCGCCAGCAGCCAGAGCGTGGCGAGGAACTATGGCTACACCTTC
cdr3_aa: CASSQSVARNYGYTF
j_call: TRBJ1-2
v_call: TRBV4-1
clone_size: NA
cdr3_length: 15
d_call: NA

cdr3_nt: TGCGCCAGCAGCCTCACAGGGCCCTTCTATAATTCACCCCTCCACTTT
cdr3_aa: CASSLTGPFYNSPLHF
j_call: TRBJ1-6
v_call: TRBV5-1
clone_size: NA
cdr3_length: 16
d_call: NA

cdr3_nt: TGCAGCGTTTTCCAAGGGCCTTCGGGTGGCTACACCTTC
cdr3_aa: CSVFQGPSGGYTF
j_call: TRBJ1-2
v_call: TRBV29-1
clone_size: NA
cdr3_length: 13
d_call: NA

cdr3_nt: TGTGCCAGCTCACCCCTTGGGGGGGTGAGCACGCAGTATTTT
cdr3_aa: CASSPLGGVSTQYF
j_call: TRBJ2-3
v_call: TRBV18
clone_size: NA
cdr3_length: 14
d_call: TRBD2

cdr3_nt: TGTGCCAGCTCCCCGCGGGGGGCAGGTGGCACTGAAGCTTTCTTT
cdr3_aa: CASSPRGAGGTEAFF
j_call: TRBJ1-1
v_call: TRBV7-9
clone_size: few
cdr3_length: 15
d_call: NA

cdr3_nt: TGTGCCAGCAGCTTGGGGGGGACAGCCAACAATGAGCAGTTCTTC
cdr3_aa: CASSLGGTANNEQFF
j_call: TRBJ2-1
v_call: TRBV5-4
clone_size: NA
cdr3_length: 15
d_call: TRBD1

cdr3_nt: TGTGCCAGCAGTGAACAGGGCAGGCAGCCCTACGAGCAGTACTTC
cdr3_aa: CASSEQGRQPYEQYF
j_call: TRBJ2-7
v_call: TRBV6-1
clone_size: once
cdr3_length: 15
d_call: NA

cdr3_nt: TGCGCCAGCAGGGTCGGGCTAGCGGGGACAGATACGCAGTATTTT
cdr3_aa: CASRVGLAGTDTQYF
j_call: TRBJ2-3
v_call: TRBV5-1
clone_size: NA
cdr3_length: 15
d_call: TRBD2